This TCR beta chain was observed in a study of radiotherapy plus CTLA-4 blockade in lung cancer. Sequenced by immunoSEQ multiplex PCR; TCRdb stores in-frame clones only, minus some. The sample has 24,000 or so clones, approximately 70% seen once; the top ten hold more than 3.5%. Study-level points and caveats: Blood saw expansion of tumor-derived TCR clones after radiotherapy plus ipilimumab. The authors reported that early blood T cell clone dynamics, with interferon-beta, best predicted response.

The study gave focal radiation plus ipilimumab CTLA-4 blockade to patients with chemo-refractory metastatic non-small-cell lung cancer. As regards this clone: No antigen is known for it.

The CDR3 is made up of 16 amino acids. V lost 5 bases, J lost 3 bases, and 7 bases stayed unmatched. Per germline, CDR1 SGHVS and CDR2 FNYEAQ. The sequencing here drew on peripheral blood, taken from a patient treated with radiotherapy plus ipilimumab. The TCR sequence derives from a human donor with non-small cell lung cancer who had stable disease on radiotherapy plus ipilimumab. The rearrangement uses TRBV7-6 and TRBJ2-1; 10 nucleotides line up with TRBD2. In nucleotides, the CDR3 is TGTGCCAGCAGCCTCAAAGCGGGAGGGAACTACAATGAGCAGTTCTTC. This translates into CASSLKAGGNYNEQFF.